These 6 T cell receptor beta chains were sequenced from one sample in a study of early T cells in non-severe SARS-CoV-2 infection. TCRdb fed the 5' RACE reads into MiXCR, producing one record per CDR3 protein. The sample shows around 60,000 distinct CDR3 sequences, under 15% of them seen only once. Sequenced material: whole blood. These receptors were obtained from an adult who was a healthcare worker with PCR-confirmed SARS-CoV-2 infection or an uninfected control (not recorded which).

The V and J genes are TRBV7-2 and TRBJ2-1; D not certain. This CDR3 contains 12 residues. V lost 5 bases to trimming and J lost 9 bases, with 11 bases between them. Germline V CDR1 and CDR2: SGHTA, FQGNSA. CDR3 residues: CASSTLWGEQFF. CDR3 DNA: TGTGCCAGCAGCACCCTATGGGGTGAGCAGTTCTTC.

This clonotype has ten or more counts. The chain combines TRBV12-3 or TRBV12-4 with TRBJ2-6; D possibly corresponds to TRBD2 (6 bases). The CDR3 loop spans 15 amino acids. The ends were cut back, 3 bases at V and 2 bases at J, with 8 bases in the middle. The CDR3 coding sequence is TGTGCCAGCAGTTTTCGCGGGGCTGGGGCCAACGTCCTGACTTTC. Amino acid sequence: CASSFRGAGANVLTF.

This clonotype was counted between two and nine times. The V and J genes are TRBV12-3 or TRBV12-4 and TRBJ2-3, with 9 bases aligning to TRBD2. The CDR3 has 15 residues. V gave up 6 bases and J gave up 3 bases; unmatched junction bases: 7. Here the CDR3 reads CASRGGGAITDTQYF. The DNA for the CDR3 is TGTGCCAGCAGAGGCGGGGGGGCCATAACAGATACGCAGTATTTT.

This clonotype was observed a few times. The chain uses TRBV12-3 or TRBV12-4 and TRBJ2-4; 7 bases align to TRBD1. The CDR3 totals 13 residues. Unmatched junction bases numbered 2, after V lost 3 bases and J lost 6 bases. This CDR3 is CASSFRTGNIQYF. The CDR3 nucleotides are TGTGCCAGCAGTTTTAGGACAGGAAACATTCAGTACTTC.

This clonotype was seen a handful of times. The chain uses TRBV3-1 and TRBJ2-1; TRBD2 might be the D (5 bases). V shed 1 base and J shed 6 bases, with 13 bases lying between them. Germline CDR1 is LGHDT and CDR2 is YNNKEL (reference sequence). This CDR3 contains 15 residues. CDR3 residues: CASSQAKASRNEQFF. The CDR3 DNA is TGTGCCAGCAGCCAAGCAAAGGCTAGCCGCAATGAGCAGTTCTTC.

The sample holds many counts of this clonotype. The gene calls are TRBV25-1 and TRBJ2-1; 12 nucleotides align to TRBD1. CDR3 length equals 15 residues. Germline CDR1 and CDR2: MGHDK and SYGVNS. Germline trimming cut 3 bases from V and 8 bases from J; bases unmatched to any gene: 5. CDR3: CASSEGGQGADEQFF. The CDR3 nucleotides are TGTGCCAGCAGTGAGGGGGGACAGGGGGCGGATGAGCAGTTCTTC.